Sample share makes the clone carrying this T cell receptor beta chain medium-sized. Its antigen is currently unknown. This sample is part of a study of regulatory T cells in long-lasting Graves disease. Regarding time point: newly diagnosed GD, antithyroid drugs for less than 3 months. The TCR library was made from RNA extracted from PBMCs. Broader study findings: Newly diagnosed Graves' patients exceeded persistent ones in TCR diversity.

Arm-PCR of CDR3 regions with iRepertoire HTBI primers generated TCR beta libraries. TCRdb re-analysed the multiplex PCR reads in MiXCR, keeping a single row per CDR3 protein. The sample includes fewer than 650,000 distinct CDR3 sequences, about 16% seen only once; the top ten take approximately 12%. The CDR3 spans 20 residues. The V gene lost 2 bases and the J gene lost 0 bases, with 23 bases spanning the gap. Looked up from germline, CDR1 is SEHNR and CDR2 is FQNEAQ (reference sequence). The sample was also reused in another study, on T cells in Graves' hyperthyroidism and ophthalmopathy.

The receptor comes from a man aged 18-30 years with Graves disease. The rearrangement uses TRBV7-9 and TRBJ1-3; no definite D call. Sequenced material: peripheral blood mononuclear cells (PBMCs), taken at new diagnosis, from a patient treated with antithyroid drugs. CDR3 in amino acids: CASSLTSGLSRAPSGNTIYF. The CDR3 DNA is TGTGCCAGCAGCTTAACCTCTGGACTGTCACGGGCCCCCTCTGGAAACACCATATATTTT.